The 4 T cell receptor beta chains below all came from one sample that was sequenced in a study of CD8 T cells in Susac syndrome. RNA was extracted with the RNeasy kit, and a quantity of roughly 0.45 to 1 ug was reverse transcribed using random hexamers. TCRdb re-derived calls from the immunoSEQ multiplex PCR reads in MiXCR, one entry per CDR3 protein. The sample lists around 160,000 distinct CDR3 sequences, roughly 95% seen once, with roughly 0.13% in the top ten. Sequencing was performed on CD4+ T cells from PBMCs. The receptors derive from a human donor in good health.

V and J are TRBV5-1 and TRBJ1-1; no reliable D call. With 0 bases removed from V and 0 bases from J, the gap between germline ends came to 3 bases. The CDR3 loop spans 13 amino acids. The germline gives CDR1 SGHRS, CDR2 YFSETQ. The CDR3 region has the DNA TGCGCCAGCAGCTTGGGGATGAACACTGAAGCTTTCTTT. It yields the protein CASSLGMNTEAFF.

The chain has TRBV5-1 and TRBJ2-5, with D possibly matching TRBD2 (5 bases). The V end was cut by 5 bases, the J end by 5 bases, with 19 bases between. The CDR3 consists of 15 residues. Germline V gives CDR1 SGHRS, CDR2 YFSETQ. This CDR3 reads CASRAPETGGETQYF. The CDR3 nucleotides read TGCGCCAGCAGGGCCCCCGAGACGGGCGGGGAGACCCAGTACTTC.

The rearrangement uses TRBV7-2 and TRBJ1-5; D remains ambiguous. This CDR3 is built from 15 residues. Deletions cut 2 bases from V and 4 bases from J, with 12 bases between. In germline, CDR1 is SGHTA, CDR2 FQGNSA. The CDR3 loop reads CASSLSGLRNQPQHF. The CDR3 DNA is TGTGCCAGCAGCTTAAGCGGTCTGAGGAATCAGCCCCAGCATTTT.

This sequence joins TRBV27 and TRBJ1-2; a weak D match, TRBD1 (5 bases). Between the trimmed V and J ends, which lost 2 bases and 4 bases, there was a span of 11 bases. Germline assignment: CDR1 MNHEY and CDR2 SMNVEV (reference sequence). CDR3 length: 14 residues. The CDR3 region is CASSLGGGRYGYTF. The CDR3 nucleotides are TGTGCCAGCAGTTTAGGGGGAGGCCGCTATGGCTACACCTTC.